The clone carrying this T cell receptor beta chain was recorded at least ten times. Antigen unknown. Study outcomes and limitations: Tumor Treg TCRs overlapped most with tumor naive CD4+ cells. The TCR gene usage of tumor memory CD4+ T cells clustered together with blood and lymph node memory CD4+ cells and with lymph node naive CD4+ cells.

Trimming removed 0 bases at V and 4 bases at J, with 7 bases between. CDR3 length: 13 amino acids. Germline loops: CDR1 DFQATT, CDR2 SNEGSKA (reference sequence). TCRdb passed the 5' RACE reads through MiXCR, listing each CDR3 protein once. The sample yields roughly 20,000 distinct CDR3 sequences, about 30% seen once. The genes are TRBV20-1 and TRBJ1-5; TRBD1 might be the D (6 bases). The TCR originated in a female donor with breast cancer. Sequencing used tumor-infiltrating naive CD4+ T cells sorted from the breast tumor. As for subset: naive CD4+ T cells, CD4+CD45RA+CD25-. CDR3 bases: TGCAGTGCTAGAGAAGGGGGGAATCAGCCCCAGCATTTT. This gives the protein CSAREGGNQPQHF.